The clone carrying this T cell receptor (beta chain) was seen many times. These data are taken from a study of low-dose radiotherapy and immunotherapy resistance in tumors. The sample's time point: before trial treatment. Donors received nivolumab, ipilimumab, aspirin, low-dose cyclophosphamide and low-dose radiotherapy. Germline CDR1 is LNHDA and CDR2 is SQIVND (reference sequence). The V gene lost 7 bases and the J gene lost 7 bases, with 20 bases spanning the gap. The CDR3 spans 14 residues. cDNA synthesis used a TRAV/TRBV-specific primer set for both chains. The PCR that amplified TCRs ran for approximately 20 cycles, relying on a constant-region primer and a V-primer adapter. MiXCR was run by TCRdb on the reads, yielding one entry per CDR3 protein. The profile shows about 82,000 distinct CDR3 sequences, approximately 17% of them singletons.

The starting material was PBMCs, obtained before treatment. The origin of this receptor is a male donor with prostate cancer. The chain uses TRBV19 and TRBJ2-7, with D unclear. This CDR3 is CASNPRSTDGEQYF. CDR3 coding DNA: TGTGCCAGTAACCCGCGGTCCACGGACGGTGAGCAGTACTTC.